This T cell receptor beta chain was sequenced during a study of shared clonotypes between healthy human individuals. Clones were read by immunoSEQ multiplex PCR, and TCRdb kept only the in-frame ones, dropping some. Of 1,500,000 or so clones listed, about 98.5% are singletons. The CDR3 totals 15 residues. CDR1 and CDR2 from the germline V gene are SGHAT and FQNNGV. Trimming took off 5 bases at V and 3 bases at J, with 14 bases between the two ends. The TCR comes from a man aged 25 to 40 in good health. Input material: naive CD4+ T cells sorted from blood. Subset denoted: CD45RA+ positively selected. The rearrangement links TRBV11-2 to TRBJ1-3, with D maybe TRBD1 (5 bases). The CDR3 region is CASSPGSRHGNTIYF. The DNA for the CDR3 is TGTGCCAGCAGCCCAGGGTCCCGACATGGAAACACCATATATTTT.